This TCR beta chain was obtained from a study of response to subunit inactivated influenza vaccine. This clonotype was counted ten times or more. Its target is not known. Study results and caveats: Each seasonal influenza vaccination recruits few new T cells, the authors suggested.

The CDR3 covers 13 residues. The germline V gene has CDR1 SGHTA and CDR2 FQGNSA. V shed 5 bases and J shed 1 base, with 7 bases lying between them. TCRdb reanalysed the RT-PCR reads using MiXCR and keeps one entry per CDR3 protein. The sample contains under 550,000 distinct CDR3 sequences, less than 8% of which appear only once. The chain is built from TRBV7-2 and TRBJ2-3, with unresolved D. The receptor was derived from a man aged 45 to 70 who received an inactivated influenza vaccine. This specimen consisted of PBMCs from blood, obtained approximately 25 months after vaccination. The CDR3 region is CASSRQGTDTQYF. The CDR3, as DNA: TGTGCCAGCAGCAGGCAGGGCACAGATACGCAGTATTTT.